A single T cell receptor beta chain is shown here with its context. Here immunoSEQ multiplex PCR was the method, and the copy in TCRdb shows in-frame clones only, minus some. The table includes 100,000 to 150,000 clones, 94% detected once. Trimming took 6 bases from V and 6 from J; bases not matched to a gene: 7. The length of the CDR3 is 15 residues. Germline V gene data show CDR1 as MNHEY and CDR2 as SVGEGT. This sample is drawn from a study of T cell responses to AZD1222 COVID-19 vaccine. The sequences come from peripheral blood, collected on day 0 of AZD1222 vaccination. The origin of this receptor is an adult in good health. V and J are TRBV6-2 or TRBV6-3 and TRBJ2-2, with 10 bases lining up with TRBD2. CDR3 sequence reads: CASSLAGEVAGELFF. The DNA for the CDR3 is TGTGCCAGCAGCCTAGCGGGAGAAGTGGCCGGGGAGCTGTTTTTT.